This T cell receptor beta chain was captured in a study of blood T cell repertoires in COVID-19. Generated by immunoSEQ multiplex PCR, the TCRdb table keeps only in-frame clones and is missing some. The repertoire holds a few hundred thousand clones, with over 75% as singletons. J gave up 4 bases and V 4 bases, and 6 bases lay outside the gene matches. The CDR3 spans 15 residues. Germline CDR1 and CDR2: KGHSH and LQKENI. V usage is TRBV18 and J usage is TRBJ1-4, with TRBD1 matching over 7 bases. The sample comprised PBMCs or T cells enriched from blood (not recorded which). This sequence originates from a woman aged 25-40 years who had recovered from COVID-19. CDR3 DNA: TGTGCCAGCTCACTCTCGACAGGGCTTAATGAAAAACTGTTTTTT. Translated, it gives CASSLSTGLNEKLFF. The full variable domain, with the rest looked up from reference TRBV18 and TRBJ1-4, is NAGVMQNPRHLVRRRGQEARLRCSPMKGHSHVYWYRQLPEEGLKFMVYLQKENIIDESGMPKERFSAEFPKEGPSILRIQQVVRGDSAAYFCASSLSTGLNEKLFFGSGTQLSVL.